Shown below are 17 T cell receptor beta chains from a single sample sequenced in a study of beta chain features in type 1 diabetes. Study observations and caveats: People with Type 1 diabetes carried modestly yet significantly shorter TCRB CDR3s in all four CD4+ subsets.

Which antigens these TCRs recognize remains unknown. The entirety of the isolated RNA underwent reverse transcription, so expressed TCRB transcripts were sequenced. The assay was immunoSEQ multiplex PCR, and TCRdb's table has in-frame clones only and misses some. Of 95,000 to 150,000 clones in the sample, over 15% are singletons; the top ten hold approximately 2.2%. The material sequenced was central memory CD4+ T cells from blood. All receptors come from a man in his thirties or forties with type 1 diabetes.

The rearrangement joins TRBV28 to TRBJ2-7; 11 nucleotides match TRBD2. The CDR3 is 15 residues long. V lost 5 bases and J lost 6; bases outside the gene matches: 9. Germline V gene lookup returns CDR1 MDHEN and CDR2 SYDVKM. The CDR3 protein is CASSSASGGLPEQYF. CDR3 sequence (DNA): TGTGCCAGCAGTAGTGCTAGCGGGGGGCTCCCCGAGCAGTACTTC.

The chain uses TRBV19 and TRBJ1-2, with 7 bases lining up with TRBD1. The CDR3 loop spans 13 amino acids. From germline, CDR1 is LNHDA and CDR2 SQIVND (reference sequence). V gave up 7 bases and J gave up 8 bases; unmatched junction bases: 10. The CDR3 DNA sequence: TGTGCCAGTAACAACCGGGACAGAGGAGGCTACACCTTC. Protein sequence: CASNNRDRGGYTF.

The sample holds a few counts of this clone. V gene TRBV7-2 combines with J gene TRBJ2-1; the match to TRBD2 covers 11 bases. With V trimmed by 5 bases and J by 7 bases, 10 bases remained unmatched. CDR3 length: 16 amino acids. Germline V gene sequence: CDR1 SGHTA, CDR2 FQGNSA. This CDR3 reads CASSKDLAGGSNEQFF. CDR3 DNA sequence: TGTGCCAGCAGCAAAGACCTAGCGGGGGGTTCGAATGAGCAGTTCTTC.

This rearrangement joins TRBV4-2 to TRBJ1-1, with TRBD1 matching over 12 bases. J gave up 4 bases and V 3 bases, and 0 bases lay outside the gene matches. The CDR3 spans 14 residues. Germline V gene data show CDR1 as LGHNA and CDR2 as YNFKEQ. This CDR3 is CASSQGQGATEAFF. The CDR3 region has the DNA TGTGCCAGCAGCCAGGGACAGGGGGCCACTGAAGCTTTCTTT.

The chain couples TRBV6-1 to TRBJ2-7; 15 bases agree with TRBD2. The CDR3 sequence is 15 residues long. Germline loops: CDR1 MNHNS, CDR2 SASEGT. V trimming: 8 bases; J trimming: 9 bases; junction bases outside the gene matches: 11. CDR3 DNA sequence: TGTGCCAGCCACCCTCCGGGACTAGCGGGGGGAGGGCAGTACTTC. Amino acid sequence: CASHPPGLAGGGQYF.

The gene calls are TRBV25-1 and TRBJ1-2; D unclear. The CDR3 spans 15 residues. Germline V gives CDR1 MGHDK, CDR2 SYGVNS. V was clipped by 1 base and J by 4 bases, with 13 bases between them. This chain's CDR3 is CASSEFGPSVYGYTF. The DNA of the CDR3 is TGTGCCAGCAGTGAATTCGGCCCGTCGGTCTATGGCTACACCTTC.

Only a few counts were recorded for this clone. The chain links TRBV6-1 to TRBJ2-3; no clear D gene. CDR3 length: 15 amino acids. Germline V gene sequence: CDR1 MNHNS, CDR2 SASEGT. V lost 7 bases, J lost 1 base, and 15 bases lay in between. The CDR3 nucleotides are TGTGCCAGCACCCCCTACAGCGCTCGCACAGATACGCAGTATTTT. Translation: CASTPYSARTDTQYF.

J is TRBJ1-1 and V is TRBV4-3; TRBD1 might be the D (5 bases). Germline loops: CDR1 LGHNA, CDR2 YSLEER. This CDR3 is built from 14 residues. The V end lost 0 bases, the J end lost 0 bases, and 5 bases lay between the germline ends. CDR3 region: CASSQEGLNTEAFF. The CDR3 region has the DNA TGCGCCAGCAGCCAAGAGGGACTGAACACTGAAGCTTTCTTT.

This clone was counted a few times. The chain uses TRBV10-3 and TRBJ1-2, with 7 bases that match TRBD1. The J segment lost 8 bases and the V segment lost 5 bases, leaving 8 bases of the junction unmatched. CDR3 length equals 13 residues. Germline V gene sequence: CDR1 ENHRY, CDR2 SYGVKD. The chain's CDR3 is CAISPHTGEGYTF. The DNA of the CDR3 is TGTGCCATCAGTCCCCACACAGGGGAGGGCTACACCTTC.

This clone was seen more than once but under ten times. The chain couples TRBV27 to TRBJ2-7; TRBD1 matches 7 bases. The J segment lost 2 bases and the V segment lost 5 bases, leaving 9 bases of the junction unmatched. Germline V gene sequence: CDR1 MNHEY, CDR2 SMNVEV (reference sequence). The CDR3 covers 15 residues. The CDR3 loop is CASSLTGTAAYEQYF. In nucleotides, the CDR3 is TGTGCCAGCAGTCTAACCGGGACAGCAGCCTACGAGCAGTACTTC.

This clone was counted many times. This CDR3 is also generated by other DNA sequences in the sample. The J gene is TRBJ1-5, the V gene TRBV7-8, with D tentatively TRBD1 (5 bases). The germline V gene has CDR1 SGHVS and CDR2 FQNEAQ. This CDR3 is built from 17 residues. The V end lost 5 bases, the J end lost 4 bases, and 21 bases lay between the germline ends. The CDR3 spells CASSPPLRGPRNQPQHF. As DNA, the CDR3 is TGTGCCAGCAGCCCTCCCCTTCGGGGACCGAGAAATCAGCCCCAGCATTTT.

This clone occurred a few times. As DNA, the CDR3 is TGCAGCGTTGCGGGGGGAGTCGGTGAAAAACTGTTTTTT. It yields the protein CSVAGGVGEKLFF. The chain recombines TRBV29-1 with TRBJ1-4; a possible D gene is TRBD1 (5 bases). This CDR3 is 13 amino acids long. Trimming removed 4 bases at V and 7 bases at J, with 13 bases between. Per germline, CDR1 SQVTM and CDR2 ANQGSEA. Variable domain in full (rest from reference TRBV29-1 and TRBJ1-4): SAVISQKPSRDICQRGTSLTIQCQVDSQVTMMFWYRQQPGQSLTLIATANQGSEATYESGFVIDKFPISRPNLTFSTLTVSNMSPEDSSIYLCSVAGGVGEKLFFGSGTQLSVL.

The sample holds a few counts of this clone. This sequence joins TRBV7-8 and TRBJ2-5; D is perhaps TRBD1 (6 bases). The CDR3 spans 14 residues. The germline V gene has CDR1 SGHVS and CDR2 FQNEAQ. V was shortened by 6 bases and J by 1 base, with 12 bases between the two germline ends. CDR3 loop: CASSTTGRQETQYF. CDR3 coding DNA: TGTGCCAGCAGTACTACAGGGCGCCAAGAGACCCAGTACTTC.

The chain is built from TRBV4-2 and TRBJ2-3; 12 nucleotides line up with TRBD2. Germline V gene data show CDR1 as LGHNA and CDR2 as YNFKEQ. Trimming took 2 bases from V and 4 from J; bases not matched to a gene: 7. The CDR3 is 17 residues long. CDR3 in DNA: TGTGCCAGCAGCCAACTTACTAGCGGGGGGATAGCAGATACGCAGTATTTT. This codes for CASSQLTSGGIADTQYF.

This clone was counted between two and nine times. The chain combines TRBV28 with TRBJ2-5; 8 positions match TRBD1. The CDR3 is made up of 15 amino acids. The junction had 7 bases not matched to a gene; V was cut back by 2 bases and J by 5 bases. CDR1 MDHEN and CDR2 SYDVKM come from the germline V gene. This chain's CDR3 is CASSLQGAVGETQYF. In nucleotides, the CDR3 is TGTGCCAGCAGTTTACAGGGGGCGGTTGGCGAGACCCAGTACTTC. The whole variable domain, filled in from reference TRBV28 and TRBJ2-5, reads DVKVTQSSRYLVKRTGEKVFLECVQDMDHENMFWYRQDPGLGLRLIYFSYDVKMKEKGDIPEGYSVSREKKERFSLILESASTNQTSMYLCASSLQGAVGETQYFGPGTRLLVL.

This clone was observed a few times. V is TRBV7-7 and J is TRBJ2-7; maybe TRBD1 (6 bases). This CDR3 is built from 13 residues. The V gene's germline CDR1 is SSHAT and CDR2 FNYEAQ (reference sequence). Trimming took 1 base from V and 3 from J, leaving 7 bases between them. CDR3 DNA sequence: TGTGCCAGCAGCTTAGAACAGGGCTACGAGCAGTACTTC. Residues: CASSLEQGYEQYF.

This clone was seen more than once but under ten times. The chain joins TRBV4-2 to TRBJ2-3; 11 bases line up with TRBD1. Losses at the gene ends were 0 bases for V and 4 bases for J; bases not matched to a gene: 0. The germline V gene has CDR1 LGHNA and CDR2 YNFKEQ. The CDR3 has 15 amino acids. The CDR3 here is CASSQEGQGADTQYF. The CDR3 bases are TGTGCCAGCAGCCAAGAGGGACAGGGGGCAGATACGCAGTATTTT.